These T cell receptor beta chains were read from a single sample in a study of T-cell memory formation after mild COVID-19. MiXCR, applied by TCRdb to the 5' RACE reads, yields one record per CDR3 protein. The repertoire consists of about 300,000 distinct CDR3 sequences, with just under 20% occurring once and the leading ten covering about 21%. Sequenced material: PBMCs or a T cell subset sorted from them (not recorded which). The origin of the receptors is a man aged 18-30 years who had mild COVID-19 (a few samples of this study predate the infection). Cell type and time point are not known. The CDR3 runs from the conserved cysteine through the conserved F or W. D genes are given only for firm matches. Not every row has a clone size; where given, it reads once, few, many or a size class.

v_call,j_call,d_call,clone_size,cdr3_aa,cdr3_nt
TRBV4-3,TRBJ1-4,.,few,CASSQERTGPTNEKLFF,TGCGCCAGCAGCCAAGAAAGAACGGGGCCAACTAATGAAAAACTGTTTTTT
TRBV29-1,TRBJ2-1,.,.,CSVERGNNEQFF,TGCAGCGTTGAAAGGGGGAACAATGAGCAGTTCTTC
TRBV7-6,TRBJ2-3,.,few,CASSLGPGPDTQYF,TGTGCCAGCAGCTTAGGGCCGGGCCCAGATACGCAGTATTTT
TRBV4-1,TRBJ1-4,TRBD1,.,CASSQEDRAGEKLFF,TGCGCCAGCAGCCAAGAAGACAGGGCGGGAGAAAAACTGTTTTTT
TRBV7-8,TRBJ2-1,.,many,CASSYSSSYNEQFF,TGTGCCAGCAGCTATTCTAGCTCCTACAATGAGCAGTTCTTC
TRBV27,TRBJ2-3,.,.,CASSVLSKLGVTDTQYF,TGTGCCAGCAGTGTCCTCTCGAAATTAGGCGTCACAGATACGCAGTATTTT
TRBV12-3/TRBV12-4,TRBJ1-5,.,.,CASSSQVSNQPQHF,TGTGCCAGCAGCTCTCAGGTTAGCAATCAGCCCCAGCATTTT
TRBV5-1,TRBJ1-2,.,few,CASSPGVLYGYTF,TGCGCCAGCAGCCCCGGGGTTCTCTATGGCTACACCTTC
TRBV7-2,TRBJ1-1,TRBD1,few,CASRPKDRADSEAFF,TGTGCCAGCAGACCTAAGGACAGGGCGGATTCTGAAGCTTTCTTT
TRBV5-1,TRBJ2-2,.,few,CASSLGPSRVGELFF,TGCGCCAGCAGCTTAGGTCCGTCCCGGGTTGGGGAGCTGTTTTTT
TRBV21-1,TRBJ2-7,.,few,CASSNPGATGTVYEQYF,TGTGCCAGCAGCAACCCCGGAGCGACAGGGACTGTCTACGAGCAGTACTTC
TRBV4-1,TRBJ2-5,TRBD2,few,CASSQRGTNVETQYF,TGCGCCAGCAGCCAGCGGGGGACTAATGTAGAGACCCAGTACTTC
TRBV21-1,TRBJ1-1,.,.,CASSTPGDGTEAFF,TGTGCCAGCAGCACCCCAGGGGACGGAACTGAAGCTTTCTTT
TRBV4-1,TRBJ1-1,.,.,CASSRQQGDPEAFF,TGCGCCAGCAGCCGACAACAAGGAGACCCAGAAGCTTTCTTT
TRBV6-5,TRBJ2-1,.,few,CASSYYLGGAGNEQFF,TGTGCCAGCAGTTACTATTTGGGGGGGGCCGGCAATGAGCAGTTCTTC
TRBV11-3,TRBJ1-2,TRBD1,few,CASSRGQAGGYTF,TGTGCCAGCAGCCGTGGACAGGCGGGCGGCTACACCTTC
TRBV5-1,TRBJ2-4,.,.,CASSRAFAKNIQYF,TGCGCCAGCTCTCGGGCTTTTGCCAAAAACATTCAGTACTTC
TRBV7-9,TRBJ2-1,TRBD2,.,CASSDLAGATYNEQFF,TGTGCCAGCAGCGACTTAGCGGGGGCAACCTACAATGAGCAGTTCTTC
TRBV12-3/TRBV12-4,TRBJ2-7,TRBD1,few,CASTTGGYEQYF,TGTGCCAGCACAACAGGGGGCTACGAGCAGTACTTC
TRBV7-6,TRBJ1-5,.,.,CASSLVANQPQHF,TGTGCCAGCAGCTTAGTGGCCAATCAGCCCCAGCATTTT
TRBV7-2,TRBJ2-5,.,few,CASSTRREETQYF,TGTGCCAGCAGCACTAGAAGGGAAGAGACCCAGTACTTC
TRBV6-2/TRBV6-3,TRBJ2-3,.,.,CASSPRRGASTDTQYF,TGTGCCAGCAGTCCCAGGAGGGGCGCGAGCACAGATACGCAGTATTTT
TRBV7-2,TRBJ1-4,.,few,CASSQDSLNGKLFF,TGTGCCAGCAGCCAGGACAGTCTAAATGGGAAACTGTTTTTT
TRBV6-1,TRBJ1-5,.,.,CASSPWGDQPQHF,TGTGCCAGCAGTCCTTGGGGGGATCAGCCCCAGCATTTT
TRBV7-3,TRBJ2-7,.,.,CASSPSEGTEQYF,TGTGCCAGCAGTCCTTCCGAGGGGACCGAGCAGTACTTC
TRBV4-3,TRBJ1-5,.,.,CASSPHRGNQPQHF,TGCGCCAGCAGCCCACACAGGGGCAATCAGCCCCAGCATTTT
TRBV12-3/TRBV12-4,TRBJ1-1,.,few,CAAKSGSANTEAFF,TGTGCCGCAAAAAGCGGATCGGCCAACACTGAAGCTTTCTTT
TRBV7-2,TRBJ2-5,TRBD1,.,CASSPRTGIRETQYF,TGTGCCAGCAGCCCGCGGACAGGGATCCGAGAGACCCAGTACTTC
TRBV28,TRBJ2-5,.,.,CASSSPGGVQETQYF,TGTGCCAGCAGCTCCCCAGGGGGGGTCCAAGAGACCCAGTACTTC
TRBV5-1,TRBJ2-3,.,few,CASSLKLPGRLDTQYF,TGCGCCAGCAGCTTGAAGCTACCGGGGAGGTTGGATACGCAGTATTTT
TRBV12-3/TRBV12-4,TRBJ2-1,.,few,CASRGPESGNEQFF,TGTGCCAGCAGAGGCCCTGAGAGCGGCAATGAGCAGTTCTTC